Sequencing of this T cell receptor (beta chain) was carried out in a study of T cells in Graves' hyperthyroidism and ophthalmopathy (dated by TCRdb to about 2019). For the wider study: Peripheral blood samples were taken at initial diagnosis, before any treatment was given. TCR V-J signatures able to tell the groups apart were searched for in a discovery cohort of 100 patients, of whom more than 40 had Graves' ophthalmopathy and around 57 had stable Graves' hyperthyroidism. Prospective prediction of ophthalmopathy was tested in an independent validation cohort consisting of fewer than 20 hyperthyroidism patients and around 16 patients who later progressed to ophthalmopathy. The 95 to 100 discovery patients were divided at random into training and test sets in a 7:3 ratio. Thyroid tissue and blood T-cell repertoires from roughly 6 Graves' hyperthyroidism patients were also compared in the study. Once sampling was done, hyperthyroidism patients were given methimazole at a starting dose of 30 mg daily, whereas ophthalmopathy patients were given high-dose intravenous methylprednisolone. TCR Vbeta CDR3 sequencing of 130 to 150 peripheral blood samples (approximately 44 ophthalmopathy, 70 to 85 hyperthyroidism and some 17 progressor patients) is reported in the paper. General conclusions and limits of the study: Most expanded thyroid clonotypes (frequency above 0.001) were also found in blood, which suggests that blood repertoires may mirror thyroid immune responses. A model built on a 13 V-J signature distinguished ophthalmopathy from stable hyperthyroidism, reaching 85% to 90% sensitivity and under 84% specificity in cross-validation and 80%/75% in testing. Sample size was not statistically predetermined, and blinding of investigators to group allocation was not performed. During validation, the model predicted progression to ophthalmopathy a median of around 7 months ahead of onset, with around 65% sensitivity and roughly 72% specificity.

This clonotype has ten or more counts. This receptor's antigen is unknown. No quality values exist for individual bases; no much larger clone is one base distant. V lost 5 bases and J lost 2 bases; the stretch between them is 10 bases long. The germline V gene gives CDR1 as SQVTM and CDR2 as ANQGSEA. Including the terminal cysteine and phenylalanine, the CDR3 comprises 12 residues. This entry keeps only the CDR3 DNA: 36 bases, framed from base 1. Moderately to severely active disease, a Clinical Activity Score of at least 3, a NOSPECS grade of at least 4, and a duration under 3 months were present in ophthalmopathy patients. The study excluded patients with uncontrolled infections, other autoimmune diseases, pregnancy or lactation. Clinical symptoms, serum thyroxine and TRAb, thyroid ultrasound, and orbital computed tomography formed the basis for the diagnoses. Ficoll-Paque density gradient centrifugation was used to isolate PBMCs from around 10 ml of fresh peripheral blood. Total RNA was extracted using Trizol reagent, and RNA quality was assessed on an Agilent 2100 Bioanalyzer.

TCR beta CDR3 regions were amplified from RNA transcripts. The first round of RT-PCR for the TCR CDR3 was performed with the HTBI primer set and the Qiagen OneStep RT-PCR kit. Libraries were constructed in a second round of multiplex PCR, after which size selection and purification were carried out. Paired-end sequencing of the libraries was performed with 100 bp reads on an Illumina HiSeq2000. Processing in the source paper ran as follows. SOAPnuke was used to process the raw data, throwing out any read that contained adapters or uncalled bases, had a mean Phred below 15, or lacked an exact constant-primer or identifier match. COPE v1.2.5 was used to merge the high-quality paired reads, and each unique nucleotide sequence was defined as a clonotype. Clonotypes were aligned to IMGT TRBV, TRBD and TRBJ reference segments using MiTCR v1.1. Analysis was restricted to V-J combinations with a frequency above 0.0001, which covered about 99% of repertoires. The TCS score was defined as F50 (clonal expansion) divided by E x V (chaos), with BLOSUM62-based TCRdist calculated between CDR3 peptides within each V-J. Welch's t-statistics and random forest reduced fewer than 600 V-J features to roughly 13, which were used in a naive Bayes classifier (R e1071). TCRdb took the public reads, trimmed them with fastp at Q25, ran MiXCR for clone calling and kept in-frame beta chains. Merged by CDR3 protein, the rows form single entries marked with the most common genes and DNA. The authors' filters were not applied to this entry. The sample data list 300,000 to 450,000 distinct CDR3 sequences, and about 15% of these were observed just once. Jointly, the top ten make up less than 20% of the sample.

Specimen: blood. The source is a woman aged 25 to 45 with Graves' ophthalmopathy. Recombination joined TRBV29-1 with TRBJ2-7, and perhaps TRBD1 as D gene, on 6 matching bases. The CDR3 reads CSVRTAAYEQYF. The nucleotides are TGCAGCGTTCGGACAGCGGCCTACGAGCAGTACTTC.